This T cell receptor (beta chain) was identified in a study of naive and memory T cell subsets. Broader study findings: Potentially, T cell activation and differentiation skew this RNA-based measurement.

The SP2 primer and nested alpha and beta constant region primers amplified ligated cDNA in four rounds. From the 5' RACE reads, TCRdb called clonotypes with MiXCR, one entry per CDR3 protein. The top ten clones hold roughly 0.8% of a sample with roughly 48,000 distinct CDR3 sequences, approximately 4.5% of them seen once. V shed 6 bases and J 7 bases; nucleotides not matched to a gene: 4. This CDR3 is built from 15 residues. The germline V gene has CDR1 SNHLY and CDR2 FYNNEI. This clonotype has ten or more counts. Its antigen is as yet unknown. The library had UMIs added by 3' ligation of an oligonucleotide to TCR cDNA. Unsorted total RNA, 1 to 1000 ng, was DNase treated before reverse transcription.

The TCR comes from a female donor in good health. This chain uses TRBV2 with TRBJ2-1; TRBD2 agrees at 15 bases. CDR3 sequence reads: CASSYGTSGRNEQFF. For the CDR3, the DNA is TGTGCCAGCAGCTACGGGACTAGCGGGAGGAATGAGCAGTTCTTC.